This is a list of T cell receptor beta chains from one sample in a study of cytomegalovirus exposure and HLA in healthy donors. Generated by immunoSEQ multiplex PCR, the TCRdb table keeps only in-frame clones and is missing some. Here the sample spans 100,000 to 150,000 clones, 65% to 85% being singletons. Sequencing input: PBMCs. These receptors were collected from a man in his fifties or sixties in good health and CMV-seropositive. The conserved cysteine and the conserved F or W are not part of the CDR3 here. The order of the fields is V gene, J gene, clone size, CDR3 protein. Not every row has a clone size; where given, it reads once, few, many or a size class.

TRBV2	TRBJ1-4	.	ASSDLGAGEKLF
TRBV28	TRBJ2-1	.	ASSSPTSGRTNEQF
TRBV7-9	TRBJ2-3	.	ASSSRYTDTQY
TRBV4-1	TRBJ2-3	.	ASRKIAGGNTDTQY
TRBV6-1	TRBJ1-1	few	ASKRKGENTEAF
TRBV5-1	TRBJ2-7	.	ASSPGTALGEQY
TRBV29-1	TRBJ2-3	.	SVGVWTSGPSPGADTQY
TRBV7-2	TRBJ1-1	.	ASSLGDLNTEAF
TRBV10-3	TRBJ2-7	.	AISETRQHEQY
TRBV9	TRBJ2-2	.	ASSSRLAGGELF
TRBV5-8	TRBJ1-1	.	ASRLHGGTEAF
TRBV2	TRBJ2-7	once	ASRGTGGYEQY
TRBV5-8	TRBJ1-5	few	ASSRAPGQGATQPQH
TRBV5-4	TRBJ2-1	.	ASSLELANNEQF
TRBV7-9	TRBJ2-3	.	ASSSRGTDTQY
TRBV6-5	TRBJ1-5	.	ASSTRRGSNQPQH
TRBV29-1	TRBJ2-4	few	SARDRDEY
TRBV18	TRBJ2-7	.	ASSPLAGDSYEQY
TRBV5-8	TRBJ2-2	.	ASSDGPLPRTSGSSGELF
TRBV27	TRBJ1-4	.	ASKSDFATNEKLF
TRBV4-1	TRBJ2-2	.	ASSPPRGIAGELF
TRBV14	TRBJ1-2	.	ASSQGGRAGYGYT
TRBV19	TRBJ1-5	.	ASSIRGQGSNQPQH
TRBV7-2	TRBJ2-7	.	ASSSRGQSYEQY
TRBV29-1	TRBJ1-2	once	SVEDTGSFGYT
TRBV6-5	TRBJ2-7	.	ASSYRTGRNEQY
TRBV10-1	TRBJ2-3	.	ASSSDITTDTQY
TRBV10-2	TRBJ1-5	.	ASSYQGENQPQH
TRBV19	TRBJ1-1	.	ASRVVQGTEAF